The clone carrying this T cell receptor (beta chain) has more than one count but fewer than ten. Its antigen is as yet unknown. Germline CDR1 is SGDLS and CDR2 is YYNGEE. The CDR3 spans 14 residues. V lost 4 bases to trimming and J lost 1 base, with 12 bases between them. Nominally healthy donors were sampled, though unrecorded immune exposures were likely. This sample is part of a study of cytomegalovirus exposure and HLA in healthy donors. The PCR employed 60 Vbeta primers together with 13 Jbeta primers. The repertoire was sequenced with immunoSEQ multiplex PCR; TCRdb's copy has only in-frame clones and lacks some. The table has 150,000 to 200,000 clones, around a tenth seen once. Study-level points and caveats: TCR sequences were mostly rare, though some public TCRs occurred in many donors.

The sample comprised PBMCs. The chain links TRBV9 to TRBJ2-7; D unclear. The origin of this receptor is a woman between 25 and 40 years old in good health and CMV-seropositive. The DNA of the CDR3 is TGTGCCAGCAGCTCCCCAGACGGGTCCTACGAGCAGTACTTC. Protein: CASSSPDGSYEQYF.